These 6 T cell receptor beta chains share one sample of origin, sequenced in a study of T cell repertoires in cytomegalovirus infection. TCRdb analysed the reads with MiXCR anew, one entry per CDR3 protein. The table includes roughly 500,000 distinct CDR3 sequences, around 11% detected once. Material for sequencing was PBMCs. The receptor source for this set is a human donor in good health (CMV status not recorded). Some clones in this sample may be carry-over from other donors' samples.

The J gene is TRBJ2-7, the V gene TRBV19; possible D gene TRBD2, 7 bases. The V end lost 3 bases, the J end lost 4 bases, and 16 bases lay between the germline ends. This CDR3 spans 15 amino acids. Germline V CDR1 and CDR2: LNHDA, SQIVND (reference sequence). The CDR3 DNA sequence: TGTGCCAGTAGTATCGCGGGGGCCGATTCTTACGAGCAGTACTTC. This sequence encodes CASSIAGADSYEQYF.

This clonotype was seen many times. This chain joins TRBV6-1 and TRBJ1-5, with a tentative D call TRBD1 (5 bases). Germline V gene sequence: CDR1 MNHNS, CDR2 SASEGT. V was cut by 5 bases and J by 3 bases, with 17 bases left in between. This CDR3 spans 16 amino acids. The DNA for the CDR3 is TGTGCCAGCAGTTCTCATCCGACGGGGCCCAATCAGCCCCAGCATTTT. Translating it yields CASSSHPTGPNQPQHF.

This clonotype came up many times. Here the CDR3 reads CASSPPPGQGTDTQYF. The CDR3 DNA sequence: TGTGCCAGCAGCCCTCCTCCCGGACAGGGGACAGATACGCAGTATTTT. The rearrangement joins TRBV5-4 to TRBJ2-3, with 9 bases lining up with TRBD1. The ends lost 4 bases at V and 3 bases at J; junction bases unmatched: 9. Germline-derived CDR1 and CDR2 are SGHNT and YYREEE (reference sequence). The CDR3 totals 16 residues.

The V gene is TRBV9, the J gene TRBJ1-2; 9 nucleotides align to TRBD1. CDR1 SGDLS and CDR2 YYNGEE come from the germline V gene. CDR3 size: 15 residues. The trim removed 4 bases at V and 2 bases at J, leaving 6 bases unmatched. CDR3 sequence: CASSLRDRVNYGYTF. The CDR3 DNA reads TGTGCCAGCAGCCTCCGGGACAGGGTAAACTATGGCTACACCTTC.

This clonotype was counted a few times. The chain carries TRBV4-2 and TRBJ2-3; maybe TRBD2 (5 bases). The V end lost 4 bases, the J end lost 6 bases, and 11 bases lay between the germline ends. The germline V gene has CDR1 LGHNA and CDR2 YNFKEQ. CDR3 length: 13 residues. CDR3 amino acids: CASSPRPGDTQYF. DNA of the CDR3: TGTGCCAGCAGCCCCAGGCCGGGGGATACGCAGTATTTT.

This clonotype was counted at least ten times. The V call is TRBV18, the J call TRBJ1-5, with no clear D. Trimming pared 0 bases from V and 5 bases from J, leaving 8 bases between. Germline CDR1 and CDR2: KGHSH and LQKENI. This CDR3 comprises 14 residues. The chain's CDR3 is CASSPPQVDQPQHF. As DNA, the CDR3 is TGTGCCAGCTCACCACCGCAGGTGGATCAGCCCCAGCATTTT.